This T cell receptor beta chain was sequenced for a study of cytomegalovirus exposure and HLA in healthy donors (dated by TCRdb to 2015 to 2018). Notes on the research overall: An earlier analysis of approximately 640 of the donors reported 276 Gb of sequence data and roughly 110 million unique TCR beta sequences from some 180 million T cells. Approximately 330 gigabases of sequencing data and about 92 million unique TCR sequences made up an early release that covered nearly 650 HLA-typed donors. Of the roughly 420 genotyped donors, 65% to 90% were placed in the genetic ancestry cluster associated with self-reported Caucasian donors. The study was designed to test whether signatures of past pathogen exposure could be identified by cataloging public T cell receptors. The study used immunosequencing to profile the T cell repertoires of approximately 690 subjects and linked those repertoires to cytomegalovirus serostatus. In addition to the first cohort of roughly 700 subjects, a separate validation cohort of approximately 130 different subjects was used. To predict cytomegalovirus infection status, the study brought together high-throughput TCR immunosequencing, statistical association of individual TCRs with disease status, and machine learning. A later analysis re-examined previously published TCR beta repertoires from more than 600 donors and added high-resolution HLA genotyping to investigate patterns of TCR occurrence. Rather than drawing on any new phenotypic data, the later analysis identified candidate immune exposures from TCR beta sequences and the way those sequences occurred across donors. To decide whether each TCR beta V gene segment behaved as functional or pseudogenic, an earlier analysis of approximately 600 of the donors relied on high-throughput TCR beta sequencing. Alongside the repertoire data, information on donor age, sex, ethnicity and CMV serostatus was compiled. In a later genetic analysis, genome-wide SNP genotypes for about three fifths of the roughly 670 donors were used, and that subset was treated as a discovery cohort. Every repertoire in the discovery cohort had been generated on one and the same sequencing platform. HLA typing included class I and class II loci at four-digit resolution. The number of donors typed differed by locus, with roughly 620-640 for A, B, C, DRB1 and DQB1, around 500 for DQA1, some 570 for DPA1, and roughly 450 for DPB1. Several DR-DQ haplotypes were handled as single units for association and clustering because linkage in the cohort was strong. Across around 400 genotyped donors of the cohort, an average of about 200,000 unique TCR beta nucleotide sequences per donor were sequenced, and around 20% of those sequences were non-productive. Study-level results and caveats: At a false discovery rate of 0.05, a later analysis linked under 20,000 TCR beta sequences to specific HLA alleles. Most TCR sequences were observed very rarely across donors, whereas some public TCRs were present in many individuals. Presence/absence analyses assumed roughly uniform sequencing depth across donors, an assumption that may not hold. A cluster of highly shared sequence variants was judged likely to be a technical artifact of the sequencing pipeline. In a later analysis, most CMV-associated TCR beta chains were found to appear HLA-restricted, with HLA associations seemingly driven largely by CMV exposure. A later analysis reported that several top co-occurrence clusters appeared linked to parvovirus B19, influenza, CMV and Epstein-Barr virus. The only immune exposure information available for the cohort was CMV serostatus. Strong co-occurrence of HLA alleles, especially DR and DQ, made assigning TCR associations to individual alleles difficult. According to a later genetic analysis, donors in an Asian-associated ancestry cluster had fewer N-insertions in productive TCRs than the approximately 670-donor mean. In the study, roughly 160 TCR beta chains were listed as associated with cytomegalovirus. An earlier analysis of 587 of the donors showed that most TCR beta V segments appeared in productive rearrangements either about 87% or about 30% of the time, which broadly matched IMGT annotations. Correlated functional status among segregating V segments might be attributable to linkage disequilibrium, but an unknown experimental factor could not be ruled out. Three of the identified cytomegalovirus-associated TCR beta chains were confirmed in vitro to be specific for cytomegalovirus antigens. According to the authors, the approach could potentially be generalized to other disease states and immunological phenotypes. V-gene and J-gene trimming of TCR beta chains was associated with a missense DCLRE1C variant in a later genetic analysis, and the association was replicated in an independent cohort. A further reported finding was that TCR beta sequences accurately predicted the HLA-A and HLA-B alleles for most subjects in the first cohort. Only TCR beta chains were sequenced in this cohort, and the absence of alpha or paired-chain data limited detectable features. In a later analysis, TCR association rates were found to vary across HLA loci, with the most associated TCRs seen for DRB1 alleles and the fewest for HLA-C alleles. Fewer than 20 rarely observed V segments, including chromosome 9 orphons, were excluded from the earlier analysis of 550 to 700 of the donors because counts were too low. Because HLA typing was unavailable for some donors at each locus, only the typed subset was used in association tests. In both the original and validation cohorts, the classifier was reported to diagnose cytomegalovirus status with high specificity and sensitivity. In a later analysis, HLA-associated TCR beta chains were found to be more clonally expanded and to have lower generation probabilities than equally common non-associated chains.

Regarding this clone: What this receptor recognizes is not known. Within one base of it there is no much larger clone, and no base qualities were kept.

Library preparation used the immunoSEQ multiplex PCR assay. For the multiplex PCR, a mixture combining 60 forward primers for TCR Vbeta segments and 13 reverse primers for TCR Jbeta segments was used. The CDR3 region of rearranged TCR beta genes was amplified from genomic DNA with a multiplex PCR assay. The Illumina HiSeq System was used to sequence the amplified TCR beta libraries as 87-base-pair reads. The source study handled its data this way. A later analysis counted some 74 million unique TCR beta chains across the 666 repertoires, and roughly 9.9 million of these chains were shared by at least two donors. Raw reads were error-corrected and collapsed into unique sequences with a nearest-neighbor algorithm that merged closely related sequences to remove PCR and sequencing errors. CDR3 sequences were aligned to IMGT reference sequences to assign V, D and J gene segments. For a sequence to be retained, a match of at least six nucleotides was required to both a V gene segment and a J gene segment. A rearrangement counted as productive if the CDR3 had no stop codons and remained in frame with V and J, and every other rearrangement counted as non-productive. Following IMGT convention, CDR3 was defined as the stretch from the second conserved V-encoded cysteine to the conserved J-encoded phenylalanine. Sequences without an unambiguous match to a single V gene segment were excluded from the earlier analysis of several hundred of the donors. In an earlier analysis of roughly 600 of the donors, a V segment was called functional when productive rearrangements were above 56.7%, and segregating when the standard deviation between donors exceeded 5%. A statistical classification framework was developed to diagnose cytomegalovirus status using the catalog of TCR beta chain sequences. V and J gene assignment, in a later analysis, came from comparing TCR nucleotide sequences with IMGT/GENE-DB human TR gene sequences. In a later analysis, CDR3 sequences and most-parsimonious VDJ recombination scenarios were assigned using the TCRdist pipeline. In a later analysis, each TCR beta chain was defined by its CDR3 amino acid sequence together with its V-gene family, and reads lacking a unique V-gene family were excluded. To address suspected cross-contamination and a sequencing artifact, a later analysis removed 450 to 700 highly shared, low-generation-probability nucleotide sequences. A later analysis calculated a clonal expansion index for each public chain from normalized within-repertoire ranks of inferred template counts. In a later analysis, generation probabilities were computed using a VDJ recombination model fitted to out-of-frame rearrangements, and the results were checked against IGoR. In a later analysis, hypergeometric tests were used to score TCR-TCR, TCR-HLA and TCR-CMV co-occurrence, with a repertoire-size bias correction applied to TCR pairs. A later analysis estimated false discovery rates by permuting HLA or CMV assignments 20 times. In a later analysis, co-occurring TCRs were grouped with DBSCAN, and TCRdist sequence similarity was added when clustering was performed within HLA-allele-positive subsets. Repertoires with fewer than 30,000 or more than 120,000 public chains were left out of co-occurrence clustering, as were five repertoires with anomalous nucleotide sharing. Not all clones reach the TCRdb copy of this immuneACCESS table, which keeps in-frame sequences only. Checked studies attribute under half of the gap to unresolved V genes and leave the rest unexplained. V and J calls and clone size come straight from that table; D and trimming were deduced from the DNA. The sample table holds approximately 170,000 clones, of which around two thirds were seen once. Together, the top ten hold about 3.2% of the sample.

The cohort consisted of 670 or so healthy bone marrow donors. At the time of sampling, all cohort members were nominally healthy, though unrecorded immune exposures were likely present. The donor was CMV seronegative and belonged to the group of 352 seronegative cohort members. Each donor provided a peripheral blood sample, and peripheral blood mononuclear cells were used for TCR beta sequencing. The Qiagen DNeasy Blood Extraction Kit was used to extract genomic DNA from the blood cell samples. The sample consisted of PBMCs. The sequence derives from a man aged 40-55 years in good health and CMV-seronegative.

The sequence in DNA is TGCAGCGCAATAGGCCCCACAGGGATGACAGATACGCAGTATTTT. Translated, it reads CSAIGPTGMTDTQYF. The V and J segments used are TRBV29-1 and TRBJ2-3; D gene: possibly TRBD1, on 6 matching bases. The CDR3, from cysteine to phenylalanine, totals 15 residues. This entry keeps only the CDR3 DNA: 45 bases, framed from base 1. Taken from the germline V gene, the CDR1 and CDR2 loops are SQVTM and ANQGSEA. V was cut back by 7 bases and J by 3 bases, leaving a gap of 20 bases between them.